These T cell receptor beta chains were read from a single sample in a study of cytomegalovirus exposure and HLA in healthy donors. Libraries were prepared by immunoSEQ multiplex PCR; TCRdb keeps only in-frame clonotypes and omits some of them. The sample carries approximately 120,000 clones, 80% to 85% recorded once. The sample taken for sequencing was PBMCs. Receptor source: a woman aged 25 to 39 in good health and CMV-seronegative. Each CDR3 is given with its conserved first and last residue. D genes are given only for firm matches. Only some rows state a clone size, as once, few, many or a class for expanded clones.

v_gene	d_gene	abundance	j_gene	CDR3nt	CDR3aa
TRBV11-3	TRBD2	.	TRBJ2-1	TGTGCCAGCAGCTTAGAAGGACTAGCGGGGCACAATGAGCAGTTCTTC	CASSLEGLAGHNEQFF
TRBV6-4	.	.	TRBJ2-2	TGTGCCAGCCGGAGGGGGGGCGACACCGGGGAGCTGTTTTTT	CASRRGGDTGELFF
TRBV27	TRBD1	.	TRBJ2-3	TGTGCCAGCAGAGGACAGGGTTCACATACGCAGTATTTT	CASRGQGSHTQYF
TRBV11-3	TRBD2	once	TRBJ2-1	TGTGCCAGCAGCTTAGAAGGGGGGGTACTAGCGGGGAAGAACAATGAGCAGTTCTTC	CASSLEGGVLAGKNNEQFF
TRBV30	.	.	TRBJ1-1	TGTGCCTGGGGGGTTGCGGGGGTGGACACTGAAGCTTTCTTT	CAWGVAGVDTEAFF
TRBV7-2	.	.	TRBJ1-1	TGTGCCAGCAGCTTATCCCAGAACACTGAAGCTTTCTTT	CASSLSQNTEAFF
TRBV7-9	.	.	TRBJ2-5	TGTGCCAGCAGCTCGCTGGGGCAGAGGCAAGAGACCCAGTACTTC	CASSSLGQRQETQYF
TRBV18	TRBD1	.	TRBJ2-5	TGTGCCAGCTCACCTAGGGGACAGGGAACCCTAAAAGAGACCCAGTACTTC	CASSPRGQGTLKETQYF
TRBV7-2	TRBD2	once	TRBJ2-5	TGTGCCAGCAGCTTAGAGGGAACTAGCGGGAGGTGGGAGACCCAGTACTTC	CASSLEGTSGRWETQYF
TRBV7-2	TRBD2	.	TRBJ2-3	TGTGCCAGCAGCTTAGCTCTAGCGGGAGGGACAGATACGCAGTATTTT	CASSLALAGGTDTQYF
TRBV9	.	once	TRBJ2-3	TGTGCCAGCAGCGTAGGGGGGGGCCTCGCAGATACGCAGTATTTT	CASSVGGGLADTQYF
TRBV11-3	TRBD1	.	TRBJ1-1	TGTGCCAGCAGCCCAACAGGGGAGCACACTGAAGCTTTCTTT	CASSPTGEHTEAFF